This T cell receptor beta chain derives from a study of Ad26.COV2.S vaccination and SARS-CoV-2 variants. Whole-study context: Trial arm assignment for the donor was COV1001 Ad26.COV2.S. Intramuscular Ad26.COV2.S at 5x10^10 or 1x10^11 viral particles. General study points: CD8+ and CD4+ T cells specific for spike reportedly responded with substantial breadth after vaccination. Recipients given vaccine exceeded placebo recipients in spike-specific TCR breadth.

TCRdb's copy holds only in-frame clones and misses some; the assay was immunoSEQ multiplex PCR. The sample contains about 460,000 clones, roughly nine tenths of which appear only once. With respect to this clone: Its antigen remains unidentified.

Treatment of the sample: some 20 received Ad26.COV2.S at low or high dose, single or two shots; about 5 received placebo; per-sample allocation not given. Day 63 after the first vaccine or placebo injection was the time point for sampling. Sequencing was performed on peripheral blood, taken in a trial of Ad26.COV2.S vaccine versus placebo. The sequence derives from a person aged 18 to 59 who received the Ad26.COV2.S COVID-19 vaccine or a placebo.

The CDR3 spells CASSDFGTPQETQYF. CDR3 DNA sequence: TGTGCCAGCAGTGATTTTGGGACACCCCAAGAGACCCAGTACTTC. This rearrangement joins TRBV6-1 to TRBJ2-5; D is perhaps TRBD1 (6 bases). With 3 bases removed from V and 1 base from J, the gap between germline ends came to 12 bases. The V gene's germline CDR1 is MNHNS and CDR2 SASEGT. The CDR3 has 15 residues.